The 15 T cell receptor beta chains below come from one sample, sequenced in a study of blood T cells in healthy people across ages. Then a second PCR, running roughly 6 to 12 cycles, was carried out with a sample-barcoded 5' primer and a J-beta primer mix. TCRdb reprocessed the 5' RACE reads with MiXCR, giving one entry per CDR3 protein. This sample has approximately 800,000 distinct CDR3 sequences; 60% to 80% occur once, and the top ten carry about 30%. The sample taken for sequencing was blood. These receptors were collected from a man aged 25-45 years in good health.

The chain has TRBV7-9 and TRBJ2-6; D possibly uses TRBD1 or TRBD2 (5 bases each). The ends were cut back, 5 bases at V and 0 bases at J, with 17 bases in the middle. The CDR3 has 18 amino acids. CDR1 is SEHNR, CDR2 FQNEAQ, per germline (reference sequence). For the CDR3, the DNA is TGTGCCAGCAGCCGCACAGGACTTCTCCGCTCTGGGGCCAACGTCCTGACTTTC. Translated, it gives CASSRTGLLRSGANVLTF.

The chain couples TRBV6-5 to TRBJ2-3; TRBD1 matches 8 bases. The CDR3 is 15 amino acids. Germline-derived CDR1 and CDR2 are MNHEY and SVGAGI. J was trimmed by 5 bases and V by 2 bases; bases with no gene match: 6. CDR3 nucleotide sequence: TGTGCCAGCAGTTACAGACGGACAGGGAGAGATACGCAGTATTTT. It specifies CASSYRRTGRDTQYF.

This clonotype has just one count. This chain joins TRBV11-2 and TRBJ1-5; D may be TRBD1 (5 bases). The CDR3 totals 22 residues. Trimming cost V 7 bases and J 2 bases, with 36 bases left between them. Germline-derived CDR1 and CDR2 are SGHAT and FQNNGV. The CDR3 DNA is TGTGCCAGCATCCGACCCTTCCCGAGTCACGGGCAGGGCCTTAAAGGCAATCAGCCCCAGCATTTT. It translates to CASIRPFPSHGQGLKGNQPQHF.

The rearrangement links TRBV7-2 to TRBJ2-7, with a weak D call TRBD2 (7 bases). Trimming pared 7 bases from V and 3 bases from J, leaving 19 bases between. CDR1 SGHTA and CDR2 FQGNSA come from the germline V gene. There are 15 residues in the CDR3. CDR3: CASTPRGGAGYEQYF. The CDR3 DNA reads TGTGCCAGCACCCCAAGAGGGGGGGCCGGCTACGAGCAGTACTTC.

This clonotype was recorded a few times. CDR3 DNA: TGTGCCAGCAGCCTCGATAGCGGGGGCAGCACAGATACGCAGTATTTT. This encodes CASSLDSGGSTDTQYF. The rearrangement uses TRBV7-9 and TRBJ2-3; 9 nucleotides line up with TRBD2. CDR1 SEHNR and CDR2 FQNEAQ come from the germline V gene (reference sequence). CDR3 size: 16 residues. V was clipped by 5 bases and J by 0 bases; unmatched bases: 6. The variable domain in full, with the rest retrieved from reference TRBV7-9 and TRBJ2-3, is DTGVSQNPRHKITKRGQNVTFRCDPISEHNRLYWYRQTLGQGPEFLTYFQNEAQLEKSRLLSDRFSAERPKGSFSTLEIQRTEQGDSAMYLCASSLDSGGSTDTQYFGPGTRLTVL.

The chain combines TRBV10-3 with TRBJ1-4; D is ambiguous. The CDR3 has 13 amino acids. The germline CDR1 and CDR2 sequences are ENHRY and SYGVKD. The V and J ends lost 7 bases and 7 bases respectively, with 13 bases between them. CDR3 in DNA: TGTGCCATCATACGGTCGTGGGGTGAAAAACTGTTTTTT. Translated, it gives CAIIRSWGEKLFF.

As for this clonotype: The junction departs from the called germline gene at one end, perhaps through a read error. The gene calls are TRBV4-3 and TRBJ2-4; TRBD1 or TRBD2 may be the D gene (5 bases each). CDR3 length: 16 amino acids. Germline V gives CDR1 LGHNA, CDR2 YSLEER. CDR3 amino acids: CASSQGTGLAKNILYF. As DNA, the CDR3 is TGCGCCAGCAGCCAAGGCACAGGCCTAGCCAAAAACATTCTGTACTTC.

DNA of the CDR3: TGTGCCAGCAGCTCCCTTGGCGGGCAGAACACCGGGGAGCTGTTTTTT. This sequence encodes CASSSLGGQNTGELFF. The V call is TRBV21-1, the J call TRBJ2-2; the D call of TRBD2 is as the table states it, not checked on the DNA. TRBV21-1 is recorded as a pseudogene. This CDR3 has 16 residues.

The V call is TRBV7-3, the J call TRBJ2-1; 9 nucleotides line up with TRBD1. Germline-derived CDR1 and CDR2 are SGHTA and FQGTGA. CDR3 length equals 15 residues. J was trimmed by 7 bases and V by 4 bases; bases with no gene match: 8. The CDR3 sequence is CASSSGQGFKNEQFF. The CDR3 DNA reads TGTGCCAGCAGCTCGGGACAGGGATTCAAGAATGAGCAGTTCTTC.

This clonotype was detected only a few times. The genes are TRBV4-3 and TRBJ2-5; 7 bases are shared with TRBD1. Trimming took 0 bases from V and 4 from J; bases not matched to a gene: 5. Germline values: CDR1 LGHNA, CDR2 YSLEER. There are 15 residues in the CDR3. The CDR3 coding sequence is TGCGCCAGCAGCCAAGAAAGCCAGGGGGTAGAGACCCAGTACTTC. Protein product: CASSQESQGVETQYF.

This sequence joins TRBV9 and TRBJ2-5, with 10 bases that match TRBD2. CDR3 length: 16 residues. Per the germline V gene, CDR1 is SGDLS and CDR2 is YYNGEE. Unmatched junction bases numbered 2, after V lost 0 bases and J lost 0 bases. For the CDR3, the DNA is TGTGCCAGCAGCGTAGCAGCGGGGGGGTACCAAGAGACCCAGTACTTC. It translates to CASSVAAGGYQETQYF.

The V call is TRBV6-2 or TRBV6-3, the J call TRBJ2-7; D not certain. Trimming removed 1 base from V and 5 bases from J, with 9 bases in between. Germline CDR1 and CDR2: MNHEY and SVGEGT. This CDR3 contains 13 residues. The CDR3 reads CASSYFRSNEQYF. As DNA, the CDR3 is TGTGCCAGCAGTTACTTCAGGTCGAACGAGCAGTACTTC.

Comment on this clonotype: A read error is possible here, since a much larger clone lies one base away. The chain employs TRBV7-6 and TRBJ2-7; D possibly corresponds to TRBD2 (5 bases). Germline V CDR1 and CDR2: SGHVS, FNYEAQ. The CDR3 contains 13 residues. The CDR3 sequence: CASSRSSSDEQYF. CDR3 DNA sequence: TGTGCCAGCAGCCGGTCTAGCTCCGACGAGCAGTACTTC.

The V gene is TRBV27, the J gene TRBJ1-2; 7 bases line up with TRBD1. Looked up from germline, CDR1 is MNHEY and CDR2 is SMNVEV (reference sequence). This CDR3 has 14 amino acids. V lost 4 bases, J lost 4 bases, and 6 bases stayed unmatched. The CDR3 DNA is TGTGCCAGCAGTTCCGGACAGGTCCGCTATGGCTACACCTTC. It yields the protein CASSSGQVRYGYTF.

With respect to this clonotype: Relative to the germline gene, one junction end is altered; a read error may explain this. The V and J genes are TRBV6-2 or TRBV6-3 and TRBJ1-2, with D perhaps TRBD1 (5 bases). This CDR3 has 15 residues. CDR1 MNHEY and CDR2 SVGEGT come from the germline V gene. CDR3 sequence (DNA): TGTGCCAGCAGTTACTCGGGCAGGGTATTCTATGGCCACACCTTC. This sequence encodes CASSYSGRVFYGHTF.